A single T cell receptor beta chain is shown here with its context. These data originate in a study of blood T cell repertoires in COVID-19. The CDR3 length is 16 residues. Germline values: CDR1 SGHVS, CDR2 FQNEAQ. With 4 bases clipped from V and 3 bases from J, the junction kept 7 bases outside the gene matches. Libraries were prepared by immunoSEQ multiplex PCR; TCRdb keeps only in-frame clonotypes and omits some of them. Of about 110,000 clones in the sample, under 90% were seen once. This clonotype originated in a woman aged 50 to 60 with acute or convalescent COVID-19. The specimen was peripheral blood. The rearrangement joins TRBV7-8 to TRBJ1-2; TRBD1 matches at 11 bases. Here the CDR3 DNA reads TGTGCCAGCAGCTCCCGTTTGGGACAGGGGGACTATGGCTACACCTTC. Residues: CASSSRLGQGDYGYTF.